The clone carrying this T cell receptor (beta chain) occurred many times. This sample is part of a study of T-cell reconstitution after alpha-beta-depleted transplantation in children. A TCRbeta library incorporating unique molecular identifiers was prepared. MiXCR, run by TCRdb on the PCR reads, gives a single entry per CDR3 protein. The data contain around 92,000 distinct CDR3 sequences, 10% to 15% of them singletons. The CDR3 covers 14 residues. Looked up from germline, CDR1 is SGHAT and CDR2 is FQNNGV. Trimming took 5 bases from V and 6 from J, leaving 13 bases between them. The chain has TRBV11-2 and TRBJ2-2; weak D call: TRBD1 (6 bases). The TCR comes from a human donor who donated a stem cell graft to a child with inherited bone marrow failure. The source was PBMCs from the stem cell graft donor, collected from the stem cell graft. CDR3 coding DNA: TGTGCCAGCAGCGGCCGGACAGTCGCCGGGGAGCTGTTTTTT. Its translation: CASSGRTVAGELFF. Complete variable domain (other parts from reference TRBV11-2 and TRBJ2-2): EAGVAQSPRYKIIEKRQSVAFWCNPISGHATLYWYQQILGQGPKLLIQFQNNGVVDDSQLPKDRFSAERLKGVDSTLKIQPAKLEDSAVYLCASSGRTVAGELFFGEGSRLTVL.